These 9 T cell receptor beta chains were sequenced from one sample in a study of T cell repertoires in cytomegalovirus infection. TCRdb independently ran MiXCR on the reads; one entry per CDR3 protein. This sample has almost 550,000 distinct CDR3 sequences, with 16% found just once. The sample taken for sequencing was CD8+ T cells from PBMCs. Source of these receptors: a human donor in good health (CMV status not recorded). Some clones in this sample may be carry-over from other donors' samples.

This clonotype was detected once. This sequence joins TRBV3-1 and TRBJ1-3, with D maybe TRBD1 (6 bases). The CDR3 is 15 amino acids. V was shortened by 5 bases and J by 3 bases, with 14 bases between the two germline ends. Germline values: CDR1 LGHDT, CDR2 YNNKEL (reference sequence). The CDR3 is CASSATGQIGNTIYF. CDR3 coding DNA: TGTGCCAGCAGCGCAACAGGGCAGATTGGAAACACCATATATTTT.

In its sample, this clonotype was seen many times. The gene calls are TRBV7-9 and TRBJ2-6; 10 nucleotides match TRBD1. The CDR3 is 18 amino acids. Germline V gene lookup returns CDR1 SEHNR and CDR2 FQNEAQ (reference sequence). The ends lost 5 bases at V and 4 bases at J; junction bases unmatched: 11. The CDR3 DNA reads TGTGCCAGCAGCCCCGGACAGGGGGGGGTCTGGGGGGCCAACGTCCTGACTTTC. It encodes CASSPGQGGVWGANVLTF.

This clonotype was detected many times. This sequence joins TRBV12-3 or TRBV12-4 and TRBJ1-5, with 9 positions matching TRBD1. J lost 11 bases, V lost 6 bases, and 11 bases had no gene match. The CDR3 extends over 14 amino acids. The CDR3 reads CASSQDRGRWAQHF. CDR3 coding DNA: TGTGCCAGCAGCCAGGACAGGGGTAGATGGGCCCAGCATTTT.

The chain links TRBV20-1 to TRBJ2-2; 7 positions match TRBD2. Trimming removed 0 bases from V and 2 bases from J; junction bases left unmatched: 3. Germline loops: CDR1 DFQATT, CDR2 SNEGSKA (reference sequence). This CDR3 has 15 residues. CDR3 in DNA: TGCAGTGCTAGAGAAACTAGCGCAAACACCGGGGAGCTGTTTTTT. This codes for CSARETSANTGELFF.

The sample holds many counts of this clonotype. This rearrangement joins TRBV7-9 to TRBJ2-3, with TRBD2 matching over 7 bases. The germline V gene encodes CDR1 SEHNR and CDR2 FQNEAQ (reference sequence). V lost 6 bases to trimming and J lost 6 bases; unmatched junction nucleotides: 6. This CDR3 is built from 13 residues. The CDR3, as DNA: TGTGCCAGCAGGAAGGGAGGGTTGGATACGCAGTATTTT. This sequence encodes CASRKGGLDTQYF.

DNA of the CDR3: TGTGCCAGCAGCCCCTCTAGTTCTAGCGAGCAGTACTTC. It is translated as CASSPSSSSEQYF. The chain combines TRBV3-1 with TRBJ2-7; D uncertain. With 4 bases removed from V and 6 bases from J, the gap between germline ends came to 13 bases. This CDR3 is built from 13 residues. Per germline, CDR1 LGHDT and CDR2 YNNKEL (reference sequence).

This clonotype has ten or more counts. This chain links TRBV19 with TRBJ1-5; D possibly corresponds to TRBD1 (5 bases). Deletions cut 9 bases from V and 5 bases from J, with 20 bases between. There are 15 residues in the CDR3. Germline V gene lookup returns CDR1 LNHDA and CDR2 SQIVND (reference sequence). The CDR3 DNA follows: TGTGCCAGCAGAACCGGGACTGGGCGATATCAGCCCCAGCATTTT. Its protein is CASRTGTGRYQPQHF.

This clonotype was observed many times. The V gene is TRBV4-1, the J gene TRBJ2-7; 10 bases line up with TRBD2. J lost 4 bases, V lost 6 bases, and 3 bases had no gene match. Germline V gives CDR1 MGHRA, CDR2 YSYEKL. The length of the CDR3 is 13 residues. The chain's CDR3 is CASRGSGRYEQYF. The CDR3 DNA follows: TGCGCCAGCAGAGGTAGCGGGAGGTACGAGCAGTACTTC.

The chain employs TRBV6-5 and TRBJ1-1; no clear D gene. Trimming shortened V by 0 bases and J by 6 bases, and 14 bases separated the two germline ends. The CDR3 is made up of 15 amino acids. CDR1 MNHEY and CDR2 SVGAGI come from the germline V gene. The CDR3 region has the DNA TGTGCCAGCAGTTACTCGGCGACCTCAAAGGCTGAAGCTTTCTTT. This translates into CASSYSATSKAEAFF.